This entry is about one T cell receptor (beta chain). These data come from a study of blood T cells in healthy people across ages. Next came a second PCR, run for about 7 to 11 cycles, which used a sample-barcoded 5' primer along with a J-beta primer mix. TCRdb recomputed calls from the 5' RACE reads with MiXCR, one row per CDR3 protein. The data show about 1.7 million distinct CDR3 sequences, with roughly 30% seen just once and more than 6% held by the top ten. V lost 3 bases to trimming and J lost 2 bases, with 11 bases between them. Germline CDR1 LGHDT, CDR2 YNNKEL (reference sequence). CDR3 length equals 14 residues.

The TCR was taken from a woman in her 30s in good health. This chain connects TRBV3-1 to TRBJ2-7, with D perhaps matching TRBD1 (6 bases). The sequenced sample was blood. The chain's CDR3 is CASSHPRGPYEQYF. In nucleotides, the CDR3 is TGTGCCAGCAGCCACCCCAGGGGTCCCTACGAGCAGTACTTC.